This entry lists 15 T cell receptor beta chains sequenced from one sample in a study of blood T cell repertoires in COVID-19 (dated by TCRdb to about 2020). The method behind the library was the immunoSEQ multiplex PCR assay. The immuneACCESS repertoire file appears here via TCRdb, limited to in-frame rearrangements. These files lack a portion of the clones; in checked studies, under half of the deficit traces to unresolved V genes, and the cause of the others is not known. For this sample the table gives 250,000 or so clones, of which 75% to 85% were detected only once. The top ten clonotypes cover 4.7% of the sample. The specimen sequenced was peripheral blood. These receptors all stem from a woman aged 70 to 79 with acute or convalescent COVID-19.

The DNA of the CDR3 is TGTGCCACCAGCATTGGGGGGGAGAACACTGAAGCTTTCTTT. It is translated as CATSIGGENTEAFF. The chain has TRBV15 and TRBJ1-1; possible D gene TRBD1, 5 bases. V shed 4 bases and J shed 1 base, with 10 bases lying between them. Germline loops: CDR1 LNHNV, CDR2 YYDKDF (reference sequence). The CDR3 is 14 amino acids. The variable domain in full, completed from reference TRBV15 and TRBJ1-1, reads DAMVIQNPRYQVTQFGKPVTLSCSQTLNHNVMYWYQQKSSQAPKLLFHYYDKDFNNEADTPDNFQSRRPNTSFCFLDIRSPGLGDTAMYLCATSIGGENTEAFFGQGTRLTVV.

V and J are TRBV19 and TRBJ1-1; 10 bases align to TRBD1. Germline-derived CDR1 and CDR2 are LNHDA and SQIVND (reference sequence). The CDR3 is made up of 15 amino acids. V dropped 7 bases and J dropped 1; count of bases not matched to a gene: 6. The CDR3 reads CASKGGQGWNTEAFF. In nucleotides, the CDR3 is TGTGCCAGTAAAGGGGGACAGGGGTGGAACACTGAAGCTTTCTTT.

The chain joins TRBV14 to TRBJ1-2; D gene uncertain. Trimming left V 0 bases short and J 4 bases short, with 12 bases between. Germline V gives CDR1 SGHDN, CDR2 FVKESK. This CDR3 has 15 amino acids. CDR3 sequence reads: CASSQDAGSVYGYTF. The CDR3 DNA reads TGTGCCAGCAGCCAAGATGCTGGCTCAGTCTATGGCTACACCTTC. The complete variable domain, with remaining parts taken from reference TRBV14 and TRBJ1-2, reads EAGVTQFPSHSVIEKGQTVTLRCDPISGHDNLYWYRRVMGKEIKFLLHFVKESKQDESGMPNNRFLAERTGGTYSTLKVQPAELEDSGVYFCASSQDAGSVYGYTFGSGTRLTVV.

The chain has TRBV5-1 and TRBJ1-2; D unresolved. V lost 0 bases and J 4 bases, leaving 4 bases between the germline ends. CDR1 and CDR2 (germline): SGHRS, YFSETQ. The CDR3 is 12 amino acids. CDR3 nucleotide sequence: TGCGCCAGCAGCTTGGACAGCTATGGCTACACCTTC. Translation gives CASSLDSYGYTF. The whole variable domain, filled in from reference TRBV5-1 and TRBJ1-2, reads KAGVTQTPRYLIKTRGQQVTLSCSPISGHRSVSWYQQTPGQGLQFLFEYFSETQRNKGNFPGRFSGRQFSNSRSEMNVSTLELGDSALYLCASSLDSYGYTFGSGTRLTVV.

V gene TRBV29-1 combines with J gene TRBJ2-3, with 8 bases matching TRBD1. Germline CDR1 SQVTM, CDR2 ANQGSEA. The ends lost 8 bases at V and 3 bases at J; junction bases unmatched: 4. The CDR3 totals 12 residues. The CDR3 reads CSLRTGTDTQYF. The CDR3 bases are TGCAGCCTAAGGACAGGGACAGATACGCAGTATTTT.

This sequence joins TRBV19 and TRBJ2-1; 7 bases map to TRBD1. Germline CDR1 reads LNHDA; CDR2 reads SQIVND (reference sequence). V trimming: 3 bases; J trimming: 0 bases; junction bases outside the gene matches: 2. The CDR3 length is 15 residues. The CDR3 DNA reads as TGTGCCAGTAGTATCGGGGACAGCTCCTACAATGAGCAGTTCTTC. This sequence encodes CASSIGDSSYNEQFF.

This rearrangement joins TRBV10-1 to TRBJ2-2; D perhaps matches TRBD1 (5 bases). From germline, CDR1 is WNHNN and CDR2 SYGVQD (reference sequence). V was pared by 0 bases and J by 7 bases, with 12 bases between. The CDR3 length is 15 residues. Written as DNA, the CDR3 is TGCGCCAGCAGTGAGTCGTCAGGGATAATCGGGGAGCTGTTTTTT. This translates into CASSESSGIIGELFF.

This rearrangement joins TRBV4-3 to TRBJ1-3; 8 nucleotides line up with TRBD1. Germline trimming cut 2 bases from V and 4 bases from J; bases unmatched to any gene: 4. In germline, CDR1 is LGHNA, CDR2 YSLEER. The CDR3 has 15 amino acids. CDR3 amino acids: CASSQRTGLGNTIYF. CDR3 in DNA: TGCGCCAGCAGCCAAAGGACAGGGTTAGGAAACACCATATATTTT.

The J gene is TRBJ2-7, the V gene TRBV4-3, with a weak D call TRBD2 (6 bases). The CDR3 runs to 15 residues. CDR1 is LGHNA and CDR2 is YSLEER in the germline V gene. Trimming removed 0 bases from V and 2 bases from J, with 11 bases in between. This CDR3 reads CASSQDREPTYEQYF. The DNA for the CDR3 is TGCGCCAGCAGCCAAGATCGGGAGCCAACCTACGAGCAGTACTTC.

This clone was counted once. This chain connects TRBV11-2 to TRBJ2-1; 14 nucleotides line up with TRBD2. There are 17 residues in the CDR3. V dropped 3 bases and J dropped 7; count of bases not matched to a gene: 8. Germline V CDR1 and CDR2: SGHAT, FQNNGV. The CDR3, as DNA: TGTGCCAGCAGCTTCCTTAGGACTAGCGGGGGGATGAATGAGCAGTTCTTC. Translation: CASSFLRTSGGMNEQFF. Full variable domain (rest looked up from reference TRBV11-2 and TRBJ2-1): EAGVAQSPRYKIIEKRQSVAFWCNPISGHATLYWYQQILGQGPKLLIQFQNNGVVDDSQLPKDRFSAERLKGVDSTLKIQPAKLEDSAVYLCASSFLRTSGGMNEQFFGPGTRLTVL.

The chain is built from TRBV6-9 and TRBJ1-5, with D possibly matching TRBD1 (5 bases). Germline loops: CDR1 MNHGY, CDR2 SVAAGI. This CDR3 contains 17 residues. With 4 bases removed from V and 5 bases from J, the gap between germline ends came to 21 bases. CDR3 region: CASSSLPCRQSYQPQHF. In DNA form, the CDR3 reads TGTGCCAGCAGTTCCTTACCATGCAGACAGAGCTATCAGCCCCAGCATTTT.

The chain has TRBV9 and TRBJ2-1, with TRBD2 identical over 7 bases. In germline, CDR1 is SGDLS, CDR2 YYNGEE. The CDR3 loop spans 14 amino acids. Losses at the gene ends were 0 bases for V and 4 bases for J; bases not matched to a gene: 1. The CDR3 DNA follows: TGTGCCAGCAGCGTAGGCGGGGGTTACAATGAGCAGTTCTTC. It is translated as CASSVGGGYNEQFF.

This clone occurred a few times. The chain combines TRBV7-9 with TRBJ1-6; 7 bases agree with TRBD1. The trim removed 5 bases at V and 5 bases at J, leaving 6 bases unmatched. Germline loops: CDR1 SEHNR, CDR2 FQNEAQ (reference sequence). The CDR3 is made up of 15 amino acids. This CDR3 is CASSAGQVHNSPLHF. The CDR3 DNA follows: TGTGCCAGCAGCGCTGGACAGGTCCATAATTCACCCCTCCACTTT. Combining the CDR3 with reference TRBV7-9 and TRBJ1-6 gives the whole variable domain DTGVSQNPRHKITKRGQNVTFRCDPISEHNRLYWYRQTLGQGPEFLTYFQNEAQLEKSRLLSDRFSAERPKGSFSTLEIQRTEQGDSAMYLCASSAGQVHNSPLHFGNGTRLTVT.

V gene TRBV4-3 combines with J gene TRBJ2-3; TRBD2 agrees at 13 bases. This CDR3 has 16 residues. Germline assignment: CDR1 LGHNA and CDR2 YSLEER. Trimming at V came to 3 bases and at J to 5 bases, leaving 5 bases not matched to a gene. CDR3 coding DNA: TGCGCCAGCAGCCATCAACTAGCGGGGGGGCAAGATACGCAGTATTTT. Protein sequence: CASSHQLAGGQDTQYF.

This chain connects TRBV4-1 to TRBJ1-2; unclear D gene. Per the germline V gene, CDR1 is MGHRA and CDR2 is YSYEKL. Between the trimmed V and J ends, which lost 0 bases and 4 bases, there was a span of 15 bases. This CDR3 has 16 residues. DNA for the CDR3: TGCGCCAGCAGCCAAGAAGGCGTCCTGGGCAGCTATGGCTACACCTTC. This translates into CASSQEGVLGSYGYTF.